These T cell receptor beta chains were read from a single sample in a study of blood T cells in healthy people across ages. Using its own MiXCR run on the 5' RACE reads, TCRdb lists one record per CDR3 protein. The sample carries about 1,500,000 distinct CDR3 sequences, roughly 30% recorded once. Specimen: blood. Receptors were obtained from a woman aged 25 to 39 in good health. Each CDR3 is given with its conserved first and last residue. The D gene is left open where the match is weak. Part of the rows lack a size; the others show once, few, many or a class for expanded clones.

CDR3 protein: CASKGTSGSINDEQYF; CDR3 DNA: TGTGCCAGCAAGGGGACTAGCGGGAGTATAAACGATGAGCAGTACTTC; J gene: TRBJ2-7; D gene: TRBD2; clone size: NA; V gene: TRBV2
CDR3 protein: CATSRDGGGYTF; CDR3 DNA: TGTGCCACCAGCAGAGATGGGGGTGGCTACACCTTC; J gene: TRBJ1-2; D gene: NA; clone size: few; V gene: TRBV15
CDR3 protein: CSVGGTRPYEQYF; CDR3 DNA: TGCAGCGTTGGGGGGACACGACCCTACGAGCAGTACTTC; J gene: TRBJ2-7; D gene: NA; clone size: many; V gene: TRBV29-1
CDR3 protein: CASSPRDSHEQYF; CDR3 DNA: TGTGCCAGCAGTCCGCGGGATAGTCACGAGCAGTACTTC; J gene: TRBJ2-7; D gene: NA; clone size: few; V gene: TRBV12-3/TRBV12-4
CDR3 protein: CARGTPHGGYTF; CDR3 DNA: TGTGCCAGGGGGACACCCCATGGGGGCTACACCTTC; J gene: TRBJ1-2; D gene: NA; clone size: NA; V gene: TRBV2
CDR3 protein: CASRLAGGQNEQFF; CDR3 DNA: TGTGCCAGCAGGCTAGCGGGGGGGCAGAATGAGCAGTTCTTC; J gene: TRBJ2-1; D gene: TRBD2; clone size: NA; V gene: TRBV12-3/TRBV12-4
CDR3 protein: CSADFFRDGYTF; CDR3 DNA: TGCAGTGCGGACTTCTTCAGGGATGGCTACACCTTC; J gene: TRBJ1-2; D gene: NA; clone size: NA; V gene: TRBV20-1
CDR3 protein: CASSEGGTSLPYEQFF; CDR3 DNA: TGTGCCAGCAGTGAAGGGGGGACTAGCCTCCCCTACGAGCAGTTCTTC; J gene: TRBJ2-1; D gene: TRBD2; clone size: NA; V gene: TRBV4-2
CDR3 protein: CAGSPQITGTETQYF; CDR3 DNA: TGTGCCGGCTCACCACAGATAACAGGGACCGAGACCCAGTACTTC; J gene: TRBJ2-5; D gene: NA; clone size: NA; V gene: TRBV18
CDR3 protein: CTSSLYPLAGSEQYF; CDR3 DNA: TGTACCAGCAGCTTATACCCTCTGGCGGGATCCGAGCAGTACTTC; J gene: TRBJ2-7; D gene: NA; clone size: many; V gene: TRBV11-2
CDR3 protein: CASSSGLHQETQYF; CDR3 DNA: TGTGCCAGCAGCTCTGGACTTCATCAAGAGACCCAGTACTTC; J gene: TRBJ2-5; D gene: NA; clone size: NA; V gene: TRBV3-1
CDR3 protein: CSVEMPGRSYEQYF; CDR3 DNA: TGCAGCGTTGAGATGCCAGGGCGTTCGTACGAGCAGTACTTC; J gene: TRBJ2-7; D gene: NA; clone size: NA; V gene: TRBV29-1
CDR3 protein: CASMVGGGNQPQHF; CDR3 DNA: TGTGCCAGCATGGTAGGGGGAGGCAATCAGCCCCAGCATTTT; J gene: TRBJ1-5; D gene: NA; clone size: NA; V gene: TRBV12-3/TRBV12-4
CDR3 protein: CASSLFVAKNIQYF; CDR3 DNA: TGTGCCAGCAGCCTATTTGTAGCCAAAAACATTCAGTACTTC; J gene: TRBJ2-4; D gene: NA; clone size: few; V gene: TRBV5-6
CDR3 protein: CAWSQTGAYEQYF; CDR3 DNA: TGTGCCTGGAGTCAAACAGGGGCCTACGAGCAGTACTTC; J gene: TRBJ2-7; D gene: TRBD1; clone size: once; V gene: TRBV30
CDR3 protein: CASTLGRGASSTDTQYF; CDR3 DNA: TGTGCCAGCACCTTGGGGAGGGGAGCCTCAAGCACAGATACGCAGTATTTT; J gene: TRBJ2-3; D gene: TRBD2; clone size: NA; V gene: TRBV7-8
CDR3 protein: CATRDDYGYTF; CDR3 DNA: TGTGCCACCCGAGACGACTATGGCTACACCTTC; J gene: TRBJ1-2; D gene: NA; clone size: few; V gene: TRBV28
CDR3 protein: CASRGLAGKGEQFF; CDR3 DNA: TGTGCCAGCAGAGGACTAGCGGGAAAGGGTGAGCAGTTCTTC; J gene: TRBJ2-1; D gene: TRBD2; clone size: few; V gene: TRBV12-3/TRBV12-4
CDR3 protein: CASSQGGQGAEGYTF; CDR3 DNA: TGCGCCAGCAGCCAAGGTGGACAGGGGGCAGAAGGCTACACCTTC; J gene: TRBJ1-2; D gene: TRBD1; clone size: NA; V gene: TRBV4-1
CDR3 protein: CASSDGTVGVNYGYTF; CDR3 DNA: TGCGCCAGCAGTGATGGGACGGTCGGAGTTAACTATGGCTACACCTTC; J gene: TRBJ1-2; D gene: NA; clone size: few; V gene: TRBV5-1
CDR3 protein: CASSVVSRGLDYNEQFF; CDR3 DNA: TGTGCCAGCAGCGTAGTTAGCCGGGGACTCGACTACAATGAGCAGTTCTTC; J gene: TRBJ2-1; D gene: NA; clone size: NA; V gene: TRBV9
CDR3 protein: CASSIWTYPYEQYF; CDR3 DNA: TGTGCCAGCAGCATTTGGACATATCCCTACGAGCAGTACTTC; J gene: TRBJ2-7; D gene: NA; clone size: few; V gene: TRBV12-3/TRBV12-4
CDR3 protein: CASSQDLSPQQTQYF; CDR3 DNA: TGTGCCAGCAGCCAAGATCTATCCCCCCAACAGACCCAGTACTTC; J gene: TRBJ2-5; D gene: NA; clone size: NA; V gene: TRBV14
CDR3 protein: CASSSSPGTGVYEQYF; CDR3 DNA: TGCGCCAGCAGCTCCTCCCCCGGGACAGGGGTATACGAGCAGTACTTC; J gene: TRBJ2-7; D gene: TRBD1; clone size: few; V gene: TRBV5-1
CDR3 protein: CASIGLGQGLAGAEAEQFF; CDR3 DNA: TGCGCCAGCATCGGCCTGGGGCAGGGACTAGCGGGGGCCGAGGCTGAGCAGTTCTTC; J gene: TRBJ2-1; D gene: TRBD2; clone size: NA; V gene: TRBV5-1
CDR3 protein: CASRPTGGIEQFF; CDR3 DNA: TGTGCCAGCAGACCGACAGGGGGGATTGAGCAGTTCTTC; J gene: TRBJ2-1; D gene: TRBD1; clone size: many; V gene: TRBV5-6
CDR3 protein: CASRATSFGLTDTQYF; CDR3 DNA: TGTGCCAGCAGAGCTACTAGCTTCGGACTCACAGATACGCAGTATTTT; J gene: TRBJ2-3; D gene: NA; clone size: NA; V gene: TRBV11-2
CDR3 protein: CASSQSRNGGYTF; CDR3 DNA: TGTGCCAGCAGCCAATCAAGAAACGGGGGCTACACCTTC; J gene: TRBJ1-2; D gene: NA; clone size: NA; V gene: TRBV14
CDR3 protein: CASGTGKSTDTQYF; CDR3 DNA: TGTGCCAGCGGGACGGGGAAGAGCACAGATACGCAGTATTTT; J gene: TRBJ2-3; D gene: NA; clone size: NA; V gene: TRBV9
CDR3 protein: CASSALGQGTGELFF; CDR3 DNA: TGTGCCAGCAGCGCCCTAGGACAGGGGACCGGGGAGCTGTTTTTT; J gene: TRBJ2-2; D gene: TRBD1; clone size: few; V gene: TRBV7-3
CDR3 protein: CSVEASGKVQYF; CDR3 DNA: TGCAGCGTTGAGGCCAGCGGGAAAGTGCAGTACTTC; J gene: TRBJ2-7; D gene: TRBD2; clone size: NA; V gene: TRBV29-1
CDR3 protein: CASSRTEGGKDTQYF; CDR3 DNA: TGTGCCAGCAGTCGGACAGAAGGTGGTAAAGATACGCAGTATTTT; J gene: TRBJ2-3; D gene: NA; clone size: few; V gene: TRBV25-1
CDR3 protein: CASSYTGKNAEAFF; CDR3 DNA: TGTGCCAGCAGTTACACAGGGAAAAACGCTGAAGCTTTCTTT; J gene: TRBJ1-1; D gene: NA; clone size: few; V gene: TRBV6-5
CDR3 protein: CSAWGLNTGELFF; CDR3 DNA: TGCAGCGCTTGGGGCTTGAACACCGGGGAGCTGTTTTTT; J gene: TRBJ2-2; D gene: NA; clone size: few; V gene: TRBV29-1
CDR3 protein: CSATPYGYTF; CDR3 DNA: TGCAGTGCTACCCCCTATGGCTACACCTTC; J gene: TRBJ1-2; D gene: NA; clone size: NA; V gene: TRBV20-1
CDR3 protein: CASSQESSRLYEQYF; CDR3 DNA: TGCGCCAGCAGCCAAGAGTCTAGCCGACTCTACGAGCAGTACTTC; J gene: TRBJ2-7; D gene: NA; clone size: NA; V gene: TRBV4-1
CDR3 protein: CSARVVVNNEQFF; CDR3 DNA: TGCAGTGCTAGAGTTGTAGTAAACAATGAGCAGTTCTTC; J gene: TRBJ2-1; D gene: NA; clone size: NA; V gene: TRBV20-1
CDR3 protein: CSGPREGGTEAFF; CDR3 DNA: TGCAGTGGCCCCAGGGAGGGAGGCACTGAAGCTTTCTTT; J gene: TRBJ1-1; D gene: NA; clone size: NA; V gene: TRBV20-1
CDR3 protein: CSAGQGLLSYNEQFF; CDR3 DNA: TGCAGTGCTGGACAGGGACTCCTCTCCTACAATGAGCAGTTCTTC; J gene: TRBJ2-1; D gene: TRBD1; clone size: NA; V gene: TRBV20-1
CDR3 protein: CSVEEGAGYGYTF; CDR3 DNA: TGCAGCGTTGAGGAGGGTGCTGGCTATGGCTACACCTTC; J gene: TRBJ1-2; D gene: NA; clone size: once; V gene: TRBV29-1